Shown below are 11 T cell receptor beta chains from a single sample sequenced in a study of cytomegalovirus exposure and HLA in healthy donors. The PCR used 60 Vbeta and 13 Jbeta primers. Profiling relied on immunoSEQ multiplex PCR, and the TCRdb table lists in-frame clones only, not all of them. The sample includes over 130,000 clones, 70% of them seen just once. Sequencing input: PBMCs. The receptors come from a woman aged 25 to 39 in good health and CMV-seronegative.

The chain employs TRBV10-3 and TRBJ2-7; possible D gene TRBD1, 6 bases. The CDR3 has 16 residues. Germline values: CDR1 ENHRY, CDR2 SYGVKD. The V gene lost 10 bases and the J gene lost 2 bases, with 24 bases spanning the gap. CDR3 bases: TGTGCCACCTGGCGGACAGCAGAAAGCGTACCCTACGAGCAGTACTTC. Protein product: CATWRTAESVPYEQYF.

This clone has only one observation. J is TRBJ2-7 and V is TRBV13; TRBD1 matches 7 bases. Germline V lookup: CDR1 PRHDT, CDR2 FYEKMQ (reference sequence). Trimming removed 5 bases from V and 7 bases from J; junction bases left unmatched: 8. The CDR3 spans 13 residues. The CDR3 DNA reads TGTGCCAGCAGCCCCACAGGGGTGGGAGAGCAGTACGTC. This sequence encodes CASSPTGVGEQYV.

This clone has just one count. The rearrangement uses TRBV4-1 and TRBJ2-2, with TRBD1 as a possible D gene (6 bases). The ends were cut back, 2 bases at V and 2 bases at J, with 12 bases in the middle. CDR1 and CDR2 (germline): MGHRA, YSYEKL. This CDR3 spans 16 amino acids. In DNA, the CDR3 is TGCGCCAGCAGCCAAACCGGGACAATAAACACCGGGGAGCTGTTTTTT. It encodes CASSQTGTINTGELFF.

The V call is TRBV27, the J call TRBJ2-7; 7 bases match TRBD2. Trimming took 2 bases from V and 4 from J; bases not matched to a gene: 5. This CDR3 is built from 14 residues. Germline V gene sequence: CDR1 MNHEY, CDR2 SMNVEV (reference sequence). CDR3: CASSLGRETYEQYF. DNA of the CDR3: TGTGCCAGCAGTTTAGGGCGGGAGACGTACGAGCAGTACTTC.

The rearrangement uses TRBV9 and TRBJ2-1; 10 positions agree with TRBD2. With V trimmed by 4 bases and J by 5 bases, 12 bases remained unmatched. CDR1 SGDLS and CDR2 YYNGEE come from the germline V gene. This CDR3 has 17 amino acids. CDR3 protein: CASSLNPSGRFNNEQFF. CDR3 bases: TGTGCCAGCAGCCTAAATCCTAGCGGGAGATTTAACAATGAGCAGTTCTTC. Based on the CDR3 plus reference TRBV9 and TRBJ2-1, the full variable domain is DSGVTQTPKHLITATGQRVTLRCSPRSGDLSVYWYQQSLDQGLQFLIQYYNGEERAKGNILERFSAQQFPDLHSELNLSSLELGDSALYFCASSLNPSGRFNNEQFFGPGTRLTVL.

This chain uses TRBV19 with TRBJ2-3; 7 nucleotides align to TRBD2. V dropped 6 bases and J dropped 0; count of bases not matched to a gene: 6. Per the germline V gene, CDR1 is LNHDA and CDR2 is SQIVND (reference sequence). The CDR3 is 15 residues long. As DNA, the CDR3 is TGTGCCAGTAGACCCCTGGGGGGGAGCACAGATACGCAGTATTTT. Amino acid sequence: CASRPLGGSTDTQYF.

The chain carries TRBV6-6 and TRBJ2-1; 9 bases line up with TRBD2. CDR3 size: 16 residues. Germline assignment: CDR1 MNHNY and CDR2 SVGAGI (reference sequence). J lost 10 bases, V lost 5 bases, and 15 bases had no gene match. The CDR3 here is CASSPPVAGANGEQFF. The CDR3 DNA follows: TGTGCCAGCAGTCCTCCGGTAGCGGGGGCTAATGGGGAGCAGTTCTTC.

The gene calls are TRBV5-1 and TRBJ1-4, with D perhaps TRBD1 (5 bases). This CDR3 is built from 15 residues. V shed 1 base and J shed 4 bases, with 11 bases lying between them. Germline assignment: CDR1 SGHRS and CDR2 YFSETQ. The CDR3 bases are TGCGCCAGCAGCTTGTCGGGGGGAGTTAATGAAAAACTGTTTTTT. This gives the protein CASSLSGGVNEKLFF.

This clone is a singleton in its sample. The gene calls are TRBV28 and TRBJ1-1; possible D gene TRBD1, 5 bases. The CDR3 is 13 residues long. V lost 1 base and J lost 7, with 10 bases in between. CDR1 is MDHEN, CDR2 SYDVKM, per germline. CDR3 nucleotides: TGTGCCAGCAGTTTATCTGGACACGTTGAAGCTTTCTTT. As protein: CASSLSGHVEAFF.

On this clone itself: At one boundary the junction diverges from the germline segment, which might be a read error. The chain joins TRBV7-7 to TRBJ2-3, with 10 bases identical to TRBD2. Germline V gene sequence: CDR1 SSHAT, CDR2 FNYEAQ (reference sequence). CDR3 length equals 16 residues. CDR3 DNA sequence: TGTGCTAGCAGCACCGGAAAGCGGGGGGGCGCAGATACGCAGTATTTT. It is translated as CASSTGKRGGADTQYF.

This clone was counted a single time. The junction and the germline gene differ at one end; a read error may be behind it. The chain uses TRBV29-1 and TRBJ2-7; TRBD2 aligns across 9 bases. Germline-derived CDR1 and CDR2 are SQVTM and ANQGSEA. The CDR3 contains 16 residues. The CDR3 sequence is CSVEDWASGNSHEQYF. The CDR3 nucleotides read TGCAGCGTTGAAGATTGGGCTAGCGGGAACTCCCACGAGCAGTACTTC.